This passage covers 17 T cell receptor beta chains from one sample sequenced in a study of T cell clonotyping in hematopoietic cell transplantation. The table came from immunoSEQ multiplex PCR; TCRdb's copy has only in-frame clones and leaves some out. This sample yields about 27,000 clones, of which roughly 70% are seen a single time; approximately 5.9% belongs to the top ten. Time point specified: recipient sample about 28 days before transplant, after cytoreduction. This specimen was peripheral blood mononuclear cells, taken before stem cell transplant. These receptors all come from a man between 45 and 60 years old with myelodysplastic syndrome. Some clones in this sample may be carry-over from other donors' samples.

This sequence joins TRBV30 and TRBJ1-2, with unresolved D. This CDR3 region has 13 residues. V lost 3 bases and J 2 bases, leaving 10 bases between the germline ends. From germline, CDR1 is GTSNPN and CDR2 SVGIG (reference sequence). The chain's CDR3 is CAWSEGLNYGYTF. CDR3 bases: TGTGCCTGGAGCGAGGGCCTGAACTATGGCTACACCTTC.

The gene calls are TRBV6-5 and TRBJ1-2, with 9 nucleotides matching TRBD1. Germline V gives CDR1 MNHEY, CDR2 SVGAGI. Germline trimming cut 6 bases from V and 10 bases from J; bases unmatched to any gene: 9. The CDR3 length is 13 residues. CDR3 in amino acids: CASRTGGANDYTF. The DNA for the CDR3 is TGTGCCAGCAGAACAGGGGGCGCGAATGACTACACCTTC.

The chain combines TRBV4-2 with TRBJ1-2, with 7 bases that match TRBD1. This CDR3 comprises 16 residues. Germline V gene sequence: CDR1 LGHNA, CDR2 YNFKEQ. V was pared by 4 bases and J by 1 base, with 9 bases of the junction left unmatched. CDR3 nucleotide sequence: TGTGCCAGCAGCCGGGGGGGGACAGCCCATAACTATGGCTACACCTTC. It codes for CASSRGGTAHNYGYTF.

The V and J genes are TRBV27 and TRBJ2-7, with 8 bases identical to TRBD1. The CDR3 covers 17 residues. Germline V gives CDR1 MNHEY, CDR2 SMNVEV (reference sequence). Losses at the gene ends were 3 bases for V and 2 bases for J; bases not matched to a gene: 12. CDR3 protein: CASSFGARGTGAYEQYF. CDR3 nucleotides: TGTGCCAGCAGTTTCGGGGCCCGGGGGACAGGAGCCTACGAGCAGTACTTC.

This clone was seen once. V gene TRBV30 combines with J gene TRBJ2-1; TRBD1 matches at 8 bases. Germline V lookup: CDR1 GTSNPN, CDR2 SVGIG (reference sequence). V lost 5 bases and J lost 5; bases outside the gene matches: 8. This CDR3 contains 14 residues. The CDR3 region has the DNA TGTGCCTGGGGGGGACAGGTAGGAAACAATGAGCAGTTCTTC. It translates to CAWGGQVGNNEQFF.

The chain is built from TRBV11-2 and TRBJ1-6; 7 bases map to TRBD1. Germline V gives CDR1 SGHAT, CDR2 FQNNGV. V dropped 4 bases and J dropped 3; count of bases not matched to a gene: 6. The CDR3 runs to 16 residues. The chain's CDR3 is CASSSNRDSYNSPLHF. The CDR3 DNA reads as TGTGCCAGCAGCTCCAACCGGGACAGCTATAATTCACCCCTCCACTTT.

In its sample, this clone was seen once. This rearrangement joins TRBV29-1 to TRBJ1-4; 7 bases match TRBD1. V lost 5 bases and J lost 8; bases outside the gene matches: 5. Germline values: CDR1 SQVTM, CDR2 ANQGSEA. The CDR3 is 12 amino acids. The chain's CDR3 is CSVLQGPEKLFF. In DNA form, the CDR3 reads TGCAGCGTTCTACAGGGGCCCGAAAAACTGTTTTTT.

The sample holds a few counts of this clone. The gene calls are TRBV30 and TRBJ1-5, with 8 bases that match TRBD1. Germline V gene sequence: CDR1 GTSNPN, CDR2 SVGIG (reference sequence). This CDR3 has 14 amino acids. With 1 base clipped from V and 2 bases from J, the junction kept 1 base outside the gene matches. The CDR3 DNA reads TGTGCCTGGAGTGGGGGACAGGGCAATCAGCCCCAGCATTTT. Amino acids: CAWSGGQGNQPQHF.

This clone has a handful of counts. The chain couples TRBV5-1 to TRBJ2-7, with D tentatively TRBD1 (6 bases). Trimming took off 4 bases at V and 3 bases at J, with 14 bases between the two ends. Germline V gives CDR1 SGHRS, CDR2 YFSETQ. This CDR3 is 14 amino acids long. The CDR3 loop reads CASSRTGQSYEQYF. The CDR3 DNA reads TGCGCCAGCAGCCGAACAGGACAGAGCTACGAGCAGTACTTC.

V usage is TRBV7-2 and J usage is TRBJ2-7; 9 nucleotides match TRBD1. The germline gives CDR1 SGHTA, CDR2 FQGNSA. CDR3 length: 15 amino acids. With V trimmed by 3 bases and J by 2 bases, 5 bases remained unmatched. The CDR3 protein is CASSFAGTGTYEQYF. The CDR3 DNA sequence: TGTGCCAGCAGCTTCGCCGGGACAGGGACCTACGAGCAGTACTTC.

By sample share, this clone is medium-sized (0.01 to 0.1%). This chain uses TRBV29-1 with TRBJ2-3; 9 nucleotides align to TRBD1. V shed 8 bases, J shed 2 bases, and the junction held 8 bases outside the gene matches. The CDR3 runs to 14 residues. CDR1 is SQVTM and CDR2 is ANQGSEA in the germline V gene. The CDR3 reads CSIEGQGYTDTQYF. The CDR3, as DNA: TGCAGCATCGAGGGACAGGGATACACAGATACGCAGTATTTT.

This chain links TRBV30 with TRBJ1-1; no firm D call. CDR1 GTSNPN and CDR2 SVGIG come from the germline V gene (reference sequence). Trimming left V 0 bases short and J 3 bases short, with 2 bases between. The CDR3 is 11 residues long. CDR3 residues: CAWSVYTEAFF. The CDR3 region has the DNA TGTGCCTGGAGTGTATACACTGAAGCTTTCTTT.

The J gene is TRBJ2-7, the V gene TRBV2; weak D call: TRBD2 (5 bases). This CDR3 comprises 16 residues. Trimming left V 6 bases short and J 5 bases short, with 23 bases between. CDR1 SNHLY and CDR2 FYNNEI come from the germline V gene. CDR3 nucleotides: TGTGCCAGCAGCTTATCGGGATCCGCCGGGTATGACGAGCAGTACTTC. It translates to CASSLSGSAGYDEQYF. The variable domain in full, with the rest retrieved from reference TRBV2 and TRBJ2-7, is EPEVTQTPSHQVTQMGQEVILRCVPISNHLYFYWYRQILGQKVEFLVSFYNNEISEKSEIFDDQFSVERPDGSNFTLKIRSTKLEDSAMYFCASSLSGSAGYDEQYFGPGTRLTVT.

J is TRBJ2-7 and V is TRBV5-8, with D uncertain. Germline CDR1 SGHTS, CDR2 YDEGEE. This CDR3 spans 14 amino acids. Trimming removed 5 bases from V and 3 bases from J, with 15 bases in between. The CDR3 region is CASSSEIPLYEQYF. The CDR3 bases are TGTGCCAGCAGTTCCGAGATCCCCCTCTACGAGCAGTACTTC.

The chain employs TRBV28 and TRBJ2-7; 8 bases match TRBD2. The germline CDR1 and CDR2 sequences are MDHEN and SYDVKM. The CDR3 length is 14 residues. J lost 7 bases, V lost 5 bases, and 10 bases had no gene match. The CDR3 loop reads CASSKAGAPREQYF. The CDR3, as DNA: TGTGCCAGCAGTAAAGCGGGAGCTCCCAGGGAGCAGTACTTC.

The chain uses TRBV4-3 and TRBJ2-7; a possible D gene is TRBD1 (5 bases). Trimming pared 3 bases from V and 7 bases from J, leaving 13 bases between. The germline gives CDR1 LGHNA, CDR2 YSLEER. The CDR3 length is 13 residues. CDR3 nucleotide sequence: TGCGCCAGCAGCCAGGGGCAGAACTTGGAGCAGTACTTC. Residues: CASSQGQNLEQYF.

A single count supports this clone. This sequence joins TRBV25-1 and TRBJ1-2, with D possibly being TRBD1 (6 bases). The CDR3 loop spans 13 amino acids. CDR1 and CDR2 from the germline V gene are MGHDK and SYGVNS. The V end lost 6 bases, the J end lost 4 bases, and 12 bases lay between the germline ends. The CDR3 bases are TGTGCCAGCAGCCAGACAGGTCTCTATGGCTACACCTTC. Its translation: CASSQTGLYGYTF.